This passage covers 23 T cell receptor beta chains from one sample sequenced in a study of Graves' ophthalmopathy and Graves' hyperthyroidism. Amplifying from RNA transcripts, the study obtained TCR beta CDR3 regions. After a first-round RT-PCR with HTBI primers, a second-round multiplex PCR was run. TCRdb called the multiplex PCR reads again in MiXCR, with one record for every CDR3 protein. The profile covers 400,000 or so distinct CDR3 sequences, with about 18% appearing a single time and roughly 2.6% taken by the ten largest. Sequencing was performed on peripheral blood. The receptors were sampled from an adult woman with stable Graves' hyperthyroidism.

V and J are TRBV30 and TRBJ2-2, with D tentatively TRBD1 (6 bases). Trimming pared 2 bases from V and 1 base from J, leaving 11 bases between. Germline V gene lookup returns CDR1 GTSNPN and CDR2 SVGIG (reference sequence). This CDR3 region has 15 residues. CDR3: CAWSTGYGNTGELFF. The CDR3 region has the DNA TGTGCCTGGAGTACAGGGTATGGGAACACCGGGGAGCTGTTTTTT.

Many counts were recorded for this clonotype. The chain combines TRBV10-3 with TRBJ2-4, with 10 nucleotides matching TRBD1. With V trimmed by 0 bases and J by 0 bases, 2 bases remained unmatched. Per the germline V gene, CDR1 is ENHRY and CDR2 is SYGVKD. The CDR3 runs to 17 residues. As DNA, the CDR3 is TGTGCCATCAGTGAGTCGACAGGGGGCCGAGCCAAAAACATTCAGTACTTC. This gives the protein CAISESTGGRAKNIQYF.

This chain connects TRBV6-1 to TRBJ1-2; no firm D call. The germline V gene encodes CDR1 MNHNS and CDR2 SASEGT. The V end was cut by 4 bases, the J end by 4 bases, with 13 bases between. This CDR3 is 14 amino acids long. The CDR3 loop is CASSVVGVGYGYTF. The CDR3 nucleotides read TGTGCCAGCAGTGTGGTGGGAGTAGGCTATGGCTACACCTTC.

This clonotype was counted many times. The V call is TRBV12-3 or TRBV12-4, the J call TRBJ2-7; the match to TRBD1 covers 8 bases. V shed 1 base, J shed 2 bases, and the junction held 4 bases outside the gene matches. This CDR3 has 15 amino acids. The CDR3 sequence: CASSLVGTGTYEQYF. The CDR3 DNA reads as TGTGCCAGCAGTTTAGTAGGGACAGGTACCTACGAGCAGTACTTC.

This clonotype has only a few counts. The rearrangement joins TRBV7-2 to TRBJ2-2; D ambiguous. CDR1 is SGHTA, CDR2 FQGNSA, per germline. CDR3 length equals 13 residues. Trimming took off 8 bases at V and 7 bases at J, with 14 bases between the two ends. CDR3: CASVRKAGGELFF. The DNA of the CDR3 is TGTGCCAGCGTCCGGAAGGCAGGCGGGGAGCTGTTTTTT.

This clonotype was detected many times. The chain uses TRBV29-1 and TRBJ1-2, with D hard to call. V lost 4 bases and J lost 2, with 17 bases in between. CDR1 SQVTM and CDR2 ANQGSEA come from the germline V gene. The CDR3 consists of 15 residues. CDR3 bases: TGCAGCGTTGGCGTTTCGCCCTTGCGGAACTATGGCTACACCTTC. Translation gives CSVGVSPLRNYGYTF. The variable domain in full, completed from reference TRBV29-1 and TRBJ1-2, reads SAVISQKPSRDICQRGTSLTIQCQVDSQVTMMFWYRQQPGQSLTLIATANQGSEATYESGFVIDKFPISRPNLTFSTLTVSNMSPEDSSIYLCSVGVSPLRNYGYTFGSGTRLTVV.

This clonotype was found many times. V usage is TRBV20-1 and J usage is TRBJ2-7, with TRBD1 as a possible D gene (5 bases). Germline V gene lookup returns CDR1 DFQATT and CDR2 SNEGSKA (reference sequence). This CDR3 has 12 amino acids. V was cut by 3 bases and J by 3 bases, with 9 bases left in between. CDR3 in DNA: TGCAGTGCTAGGGAAACAGGCTACGAGCAGTACTTC. It yields the protein CSARETGYEQYF.

This clonotype appeared many times. This rearrangement joins TRBV20-1 to TRBJ2-5; TRBD2 agrees at 7 bases. Germline-derived CDR1 and CDR2 are DFQATT and SNEGSKA (reference sequence). The CDR3 has 15 residues. V gave up 5 bases and J gave up 2 bases; unmatched junction bases: 11. CDR3 protein: CSAFGVLAAQETQYF. CDR3 coding DNA: TGCAGTGCTTTCGGCGTCCTAGCGGCGCAAGAGACCCAGTACTTC.

The V gene is TRBV20-1, the J gene TRBJ2-7; 7 bases align to TRBD2. V lost 6 bases and J lost 0; bases outside the gene matches: 8. The CDR3 extends over 14 amino acids. Germline V gives CDR1 DFQATT, CDR2 SNEGSKA (reference sequence). CDR3 residues: CSASTSASSYEQYF. The CDR3 bases are TGCAGTGCCTCTACTAGCGCGAGCTCCTACGAGCAGTACTTC.

The chain is built from TRBV12-3 or TRBV12-4 and TRBJ1-5; TRBD1 might be the D (5 bases). This CDR3 contains 15 residues. Trimming removed 6 bases at V and 4 bases at J, with 16 bases between. The CDR3 DNA follows: TGTGCCAGCAGCGGGGCCGGGAGGCTGAATCAGCCCCAGCATTTT. It yields the protein CASSGAGRLNQPQHF.

This clonotype was recorded at least ten times. The rearrangement uses TRBV28 and TRBJ1-1, with D uncertain. Trimming left V 8 bases short and J 2 bases short, with 12 bases between. Germline V gene sequence: CDR1 MDHEN, CDR2 SYDVKM. CDR3 size: 13 residues. As DNA, the CDR3 is TGTGCCAGCGATACAGAGAGCAACACTGAAGCTTTCTTT. This encodes CASDTESNTEAFF.

The chain links TRBV19 to TRBJ2-7; TRBD1 aligns across 9 bases. The CDR3 is 13 residues long. Trimming at V came to 7 bases and at J to 5 bases, leaving 6 bases not matched to a gene. Germline CDR1 reads LNHDA; CDR2 reads SQIVND (reference sequence). The CDR3 DNA is TGTGCCAGTATGGGACAGGGTATTCACGAGCAGTACTTC. It specifies CASMGQGIHEQYF.

This clonotype has ten or more counts. The chain uses TRBV5-4 and TRBJ1-3; TRBD1 matches 9 bases. Germline loops: CDR1 SGHNT, CDR2 YYREEE (reference sequence). Losses at the gene ends were 2 bases for V and 4 bases for J; bases not matched to a gene: 4. This CDR3 has 15 amino acids. The CDR3 nucleotides are TGTGCCAGCAGCTTCGACAGGGGGTTCGGAAACACCATATATTTT. Its translation is CASSFDRGFGNTIYF.

The table lists this clonotype with many counts. V and J are TRBV10-1 and TRBJ2-5; 13 bases match TRBD2. The CDR3 contains 15 residues. CDR1 and CDR2 (germline): WNHNN, SYGVQD (reference sequence). V lost 3 bases, J lost 5 bases, and 3 bases stayed unmatched. CDR3 protein: CASSDRTSGSETQYF. Written as DNA, the CDR3 is TGCGCCAGCAGTGACCGGACTAGCGGGAGTGAGACCCAGTACTTC.

This clonotype was seen at least ten times. V gene TRBV29-1 combines with J gene TRBJ1-2; D remains unclear. Germline V gene sequence: CDR1 SQVTM, CDR2 ANQGSEA. The CDR3 extends over 12 amino acids. Trimming took 0 bases from V and 5 from J, leaving 7 bases between them. CDR3 sequence (DNA): TGCAGCGTTGAAGACAGGAGATATGGCTACACCTTC. Its protein product is CSVEDRRYGYTF.

This clonotype was recorded many times. J is TRBJ1-2 and V is TRBV6-5, with 8 nucleotides matching TRBD1. The CDR3 totals 15 residues. V gave up 2 bases and J gave up 1 base; unmatched junction bases: 3. Germline CDR1 MNHEY, CDR2 SVGAGI. CDR3 nucleotides: TGTGCCAGCAGTTACATGACAGGGGTTAACTATGGCTACACCTTC. Protein product: CASSYMTGVNYGYTF.

Comments on this clonotype: This sequence may be a read error, since a much larger clone differs from it by one base. Because it lacks the conserved phenylalanine or tryptophan at the end, this CDR3 is likely a read error. J is TRBJ2-2 and V is TRBV6-2 or TRBV6-3, with D perhaps matching TRBD1 (6 bases). The CDR3 contains 17 residues. CDR1 and CDR2 from the germline V gene are MNHEY and SVGEGT. V lost 2 bases and J 1 base, leaving 14 bases between the germline ends. CDR3 in DNA: TGTGCCAGCAGTTACGAGGTCGGGACAATGAACACCGGGGAGCTGTTTTCT. This encodes CASSYEVGTMNTGELFS.

This clonotype was counted between two and nine times. The rearrangement links TRBV5-1 to TRBJ2-3, with D perhaps matching TRBD1 (7 bases). V lost 7 bases and J lost 2, with 17 bases in between. Per germline, CDR1 SGHRS and CDR2 YFSETQ. The CDR3 totals 15 residues. The CDR3 region is CASGQASEHTDTQYF. The CDR3 DNA is TGCGCCAGCGGACAGGCTAGCGAACACACAGATACGCAGTATTTT.

This clonotype was detected many times. The gene calls are TRBV12-3 or TRBV12-4 and TRBJ1-5; 8 bases fit TRBD1. This CDR3 is 14 amino acids long. Trimming cost V 6 bases and J 4 bases; bases outside gene matches: 5. The CDR3 coding sequence is TGTGCCAGCAGCCAGGGACAGGTTAATCAGCCCCAGCATTTT. Encoded protein: CASSQGQVNQPQHF.

The J gene is TRBJ1-2, the V gene TRBV4-3, with TRBD1 matching over 7 bases. The junction had 7 bases not matched to a gene; V was cut back by 5 bases and J by 4 bases. The CDR3 is 14 amino acids. Germline V CDR1 and CDR2: LGHNA, YSLEER. Here the CDR3 reads CASSLTGTVYGYTF. CDR3 nucleotide sequence: TGCGCCAGCAGCTTAACCGGGACAGTCTATGGCTACACCTTC.

This clonotype has at least ten counts. The chain combines TRBV4-3 with TRBJ2-4, with 10 bases lining up with TRBD1. V lost 5 bases and J lost 9; bases outside the gene matches: 10. The CDR3 contains 15 residues. The germline gives CDR1 LGHNA, CDR2 YSLEER. The CDR3 nucleotides are TGCGCCAGCAGCGCAGACAGGGGGCGTTCTATCATTCAGTACTTC. Translating it yields CASSADRGRSIIQYF.

This clonotype was picked up many times. The chain employs TRBV5-1 and TRBJ2-7, with TRBD2 matching over 7 bases. This CDR3 comprises 14 residues. Trimming took 5 bases from V and 5 from J; bases not matched to a gene: 10. Germline CDR1 SGHRS, CDR2 YFSETQ. The CDR3 loop is CASSPEPAGNEQYF. CDR3 nucleotides: TGCGCCAGCAGTCCGGAGCCAGCGGGAAACGAGCAGTACTTC.

This clonotype was recorded many times. The chain joins TRBV5-1 to TRBJ2-7; TRBD1 agrees at 7 bases. The ends lost 0 bases at V and 0 bases at J; junction bases unmatched: 3. Germline V lookup: CDR1 SGHRS, CDR2 YFSETQ. This CDR3 contains 15 residues. The CDR3 sequence: CASSLGTGLSYEQYF. The CDR3, as DNA: TGCGCCAGCAGCTTGGGGACAGGACTCTCCTACGAGCAGTACTTC.